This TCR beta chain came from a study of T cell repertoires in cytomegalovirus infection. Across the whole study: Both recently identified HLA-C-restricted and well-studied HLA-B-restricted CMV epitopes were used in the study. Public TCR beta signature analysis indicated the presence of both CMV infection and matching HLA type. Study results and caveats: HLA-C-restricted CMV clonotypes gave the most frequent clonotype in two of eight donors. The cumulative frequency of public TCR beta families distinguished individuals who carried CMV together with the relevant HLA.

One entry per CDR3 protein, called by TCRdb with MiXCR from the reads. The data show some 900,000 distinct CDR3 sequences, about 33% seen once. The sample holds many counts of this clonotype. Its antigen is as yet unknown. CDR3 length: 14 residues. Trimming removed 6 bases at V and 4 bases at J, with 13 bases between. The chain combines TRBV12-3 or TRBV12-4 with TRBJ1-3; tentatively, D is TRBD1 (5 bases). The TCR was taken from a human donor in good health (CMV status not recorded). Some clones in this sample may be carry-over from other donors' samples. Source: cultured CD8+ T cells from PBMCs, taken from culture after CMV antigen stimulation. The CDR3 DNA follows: TGTGCCAGCAGCCCGGCAGGGTCGGGAAACACCATATATTTT. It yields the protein CASSPAGSGNTIYF.